These T cell receptor beta chains were read from a single sample in a study of tumour-infiltrating T cells in Burkitt lymphoma. The table came from immunoSEQ multiplex PCR; TCRdb's copy has only in-frame clones and leaves some out. The data hold about 14,000 clones, with approximately 29% observed a single time. What was sequenced was tumor tissue. These TCRs come from a human donor with diffuse large B-cell lymphoma. Each CDR3 is given with its conserved first and last residue. D genes are given only for firm matches. Size values are once, few and many counts, or a class for expanded clones, and some rows have none.

>17|TRBV27|TRBJ2-5|-|TRBD1
CASSTRKGQGVRETQYF
TGTGCCAGCAGTACGAGAAAAGGACAGGGGGTACGAGAGACCCAGTACTTC
>15|TRBV2|TRBJ2-7|-|TRBD1
CASSEGGTGFYEQYF
TGTGCCAGCAGTGAAGGGGGGACAGGGTTCTACGAGCAGTACTTC
>15|TRBV28|TRBJ1-2|few|-
CASLPVVPGAYGYTF
TGTGCCAGCCTCCCGGTGGTTCCAGGGGCCTATGGTTACACCTTC
>16|TRBV27|TRBJ2-3|-|TRBD1
CASSLNAGGTTDTQYF
TGTGCCAGCAGTTTAAATGCAGGGGGCACCACAGATACGCAGTATTTT
>15|TRBV14|TRBJ2-1|-|TRBD2
CASSYREGWDNEQFF
TGTGCCAGCAGCTACCGGGAGGGGTGGGACAATGAGCAGTTCTTC
>12|TRBV30|TRBJ2-7|few|TRBD1
CAWGQGSYEQYF
TGTGCCTGGGGACAGGGGTCCTACGAGCAGTACTTC
>16|TRBV19|TRBJ2-1|-|TRBD2
CASTPIAGVPYNEQFF
TGTGCCAGTACCCCAATAGCGGGAGTCCCGTACAATGAGCAGTTCTTC
>15|TRBV2|TRBJ2-7|few|TRBD2
CASRDTGTSGYEQYF
TGTGCCAGCAGGGATACCGGGACTAGCGGCTACGAGCAGTACTTC
>16|TRBV6-4|TRBJ2-3|-|-
CASSDSFGSGTDTQYF
TGTGCCAGCAGTGACTCGTTCGGGAGTGGCACAGATACGCAGTATTTT
>12|TRBV11-3|TRBJ2-2|medium-sized|-
CASSLRAGELFF
TGTGCCAGCAGCTTAAGAGCCGGGGAGCTGTTTTTT
>15|TRBV15|TRBJ1-4|-|-
CATSRAPGPGEKLFF
TGTGCCACCAGCAGGGCCCCGGGTCCGGGTGAAAAACTGTTTTTT
>12|TRBV7-9|TRBJ1-1|few|-
CASSLDATEAFF
TGTGCCAGCAGCCTTGACGCCACTGAAGCTTTCTTT
>15|TRBV5-1|TRBJ2-7|few|TRBD2
CASSLASGRTYEQYF
TGCGCCAGCAGCTTGGCTAGCGGGAGGACCTACGAGCAGTACTTC
>14|TRBV7-9|TRBJ1-1|-|TRBD1
CASSETGGNTEAFF
TGTGCCAGCAGCGAGACAGGGGGGAACACTGAAGCTTTCTTT
>13|TRBV5-1|TRBJ2-5|-|TRBD1
CASSPRGHETQHF
TGCGCCAGCAGCCCCAGGGGGCACGAGACCCAGCACTTC
>13|TRBV6-5|TRBJ2-7|few|-
CASKEKGPYEQYF
TGTGCCAGCAAGGAAAAGGGTCCCTACGAGCAGTACTTC
>16|TRBV6-5|TRBJ1-3|few|-
CASSYSPQGSGNTIYF
TGTGCCAGCAGTTACTCCCCACAGGGCTCTGGAAACACCATATATTTT
>14|TRBV5-6|TRBJ2-5|-|-
CASSLAVRVETQYF
TGTGCCAGCAGCTTGGCCGTAAGGGTAGAGACCCAGTACTTC
>15|TRBV5-8|TRBJ2-7|-|TRBD2
CASSLAGGLGYEQYF
TGTGCCAGCAGCTTGGCCGGGGGGTTGGGCTACGAGCAGTACTTC
>15|TRBV9|TRBJ2-7|few|TRBD2
CASSPPSGSSYEQYF
TGTGCCAGCAGCCCCCCTAGCGGGAGCTCCTACGAGCAGTACTTC
>15|TRBV4-2|TRBJ1-1|-|-
CASSQEGAGSTEAFF
TGTGCCAGCAGCCAAGAGGGGGCGGGGAGCACTGAAGCTTTCTTT
>13|TRBV4-2|TRBJ2-1|few|-
CASSQAQGDEQFF
TGTGCCAGCAGCCAAGCACAGGGCGATGAGCAGTTCTTC
>13|TRBV6-6|TRBJ2-3|few|TRBD2
CASAAGFGDTQYF
TGTGCCAGCGCAGCGGGATTCGGAGATACGCAGTATTTT
>17|TRBV4-1|TRBJ2-5|-|TRBD2
CASSHEGLAGVGETQYF
TGCGCCAGCAGCCACGAGGGACTAGCGGGAGTGGGAGAGACCCAGTACTTC
>18|TRBV5-8|TRBJ2-1|-|TRBD2
CASSSPKTISGYYNEQFF
TGTGCCAGCAGCTCCCCGAAAACTATTAGCGGGTACTACAATGAGCAGTTCTTC
>14|TRBV7-9|TRBJ2-1|few|-
CASSSGRSYNEQFF
TGTGCCAGCAGCTCGGGAAGATCCTACAATGAGCAGTTCTTC
>16|TRBV7-9|TRBJ2-6|-|-
CASSGSLDSGANVLTF
TGTGCCAGCAGTGGTAGCCTCGACTCTGGGGCCAACGTCCTGACTTTC
>15|TRBV7-9|TRBJ2-5|-|TRBD1
CASSTQQGAGETQYF
TGTGCCAGCAGCACCCAACAGGGGGCGGGGGAGACCCAGTACTTC
>17|TRBV18|TRBJ1-3|-|-
CASSPMKDISSGNTIYF
TGTGCCAGCTCTCCAATGAAGGACATCTCCTCTGGAAACACCATATATTTT
>14|TRBV6-5|TRBJ1-1|-|TRBD1
CASNRDREYTEAFF
TGTGCCAGCAACCGGGACAGGGAGTACACTGAAGCTTTCTTT
>16|TRBV7-8|TRBJ2-6|-|TRBD2
CASRLSGSSGANVLTF
TGTGCCAGCAGATTAAGCGGGAGTTCTGGGGCCAACGTCCTGACTTTC
>13|TRBV5-8|TRBJ2-2|-|-
CASNLGSPGELFF
TGTGCCAGCAACTTAGGTTCCCCCGGGGAGCTGTTTTTT
>18|TRBV4-2|TRBJ2-5|few|TRBD2
CASSQDRTSGSGQETQYF
TGTGCCAGCAGCCAAGATCGGACTAGCGGGAGCGGTCAAGAGACCCAGTACTTC
>17|TRBV4-1|TRBJ1-1|few|TRBD1
CASSLGTGGFKNTEAFF
TGCGCCAGCAGCCTTGGGACAGGGGGTTTCAAGAACACTGAAGCTTTCTTT
>13|TRBV29-1|TRBJ2-5|-|-
CSVGGRAQETQYF
TGCAGCGTTGGTGGTAGGGCCCAAGAGACCCAGTACTTC
>19|TRBV7-9|TRBJ2-2|-|-
CASSLGAGNRATNTGELFF
TGTGCCAGCAGCTTAGGGGCGGGGAACAGAGCTACAAACACCGGGGAGCTGTTTTTT
>16|TRBV5-1|TRBJ2-5|few|TRBD2
CASSLGGTSGPETQYF
TGCGCCAGCAGCTTGGGGGGGACTAGCGGCCCAGAGACCCAGTACTTC
>14|TRBV2|TRBJ2-4|-|-
CASTGGQRGNIQYF
TGTGCCAGCACGGGGGGACAGCGGGGAAACATTCAGTACTTC
>14|TRBV27|TRBJ1-4|-|TRBD1
CASSWGTGVEKLFF
TGTGCCAGCAGTTGGGGGACAGGCGTTGAAAAACTGTTTTTT
>12|TRBV5-6|TRBJ2-1|few|-
CASSSGVNEQFF
TGTGCCAGCAGCTCGGGGGTTAATGAGCAGTTCTTC
>16|TRBV30|TRBJ1-2|-|-
CAWSLGRTTVSYGYTF
TGTGCCTGGAGTTTAGGCCGAACCACGGTTTCCTATGGCTACACCTTC
>15|TRBV7-9|TRBJ2-3|-|TRBD2
CASSPPGGGTDTQYF
TGTGCCAGCAGCCCCCCCGGGGGGGGCACAGATACGCAGTATTTT
>11|TRBV10-1|TRBJ2-1|medium-sized|-
CASGIYNEQFF
TGCGCCAGCGGGATTTACAATGAGCAGTTCTTC
>14|TRBV6-5|TRBJ1-4|-|-
CASSYRGIEEKLFF
TGTGCCAGCAGTTATAGAGGAATTGAGGAAAAACTGTTTTTT
>14|TRBV9|TRBJ2-3|few|TRBD2
CASSLRTSPDTQYF
TGTGCCAGCAGCTTACGGACTAGTCCAGATACGCAGTATTTT
>15|TRBV9|TRBJ2-7|-|TRBD2
CASSPRGGTMNEQYF
TGTGCCAGCAGCCCCCGGGGGGGGACCATGAACGAGCAGTACTTC
>15|TRBV5-1|TRBJ2-2|-|-
CASSKRDSTTGELFF
TGCGCCAGCAGCAAACGGGACTCTACCACCGGGGAGCTGTTTTTT
>16|TRBV4-2|TRBJ2-1|-|TRBD2
CASSQRERGIYNEQFF
TGTGCCAGCAGCCAGCGGGAGCGGGGCATTTACAATGAGCAGTTCTTC
>15|TRBV28|TRBJ1-1|-|-
CASRTETLMNTEAFF
TGTGCCAGCAGGACAGAGACACTGATGAACACTGAAGCTTTCTTT
>14|TRBV29-1|TRBJ2-2|few|-
CSVEAGRYTGELFF
TGCAGCGTTGAGGCCGGCCGGTACACCGGGGAGCTGTTTTTT